The clone carrying this T cell receptor (beta chain) was counted between two and nine times. The record originates from a study of identical twins. One entry per CDR3 protein, called by TCRdb with MiXCR from the 5' RACE reads. The repertoire includes under 250,000 distinct CDR3 sequences, about 13% of them detected once, and under 4.5% sits in the top ten. This sample was shared with a second study, whose subject was yellow fever vaccine responses in identical twins.

The sequencing input was memory (CD45RO+) T cells sorted from blood. This TCR was sampled from a woman younger than 30 in good health.

The CDR3 DNA reads TGCAGTGCGAGCGACTGGGGCAATCAGCCCCAGCATTTT. As protein: CSASDWGNQPQHF. This chain uses TRBV20-1 with TRBJ1-5; D remains unclear. The CDR3 covers 13 residues. V shed 6 bases and J shed 2 bases, with 11 bases lying between them. Germline lookup yields CDR1 DFQATT and CDR2 SNEGSKA (reference sequence).